Sequencing of this T cell receptor (beta chain) was carried out in a study of cytomegalovirus exposure and HLA in healthy donors. Each donor was nominally healthy when sampled (though unrecorded immune exposures were likely). Researchers ran the PCR with 60 Vbeta and 13 Jbeta primers. Clones were sequenced by immunoSEQ multiplex PCR, and TCRdb holds only the in-frame ones, with some missing. Of about 130,000 clones in the sample, roughly 85% were seen once. Trimming took 4 bases from V and 6 from J; bases not matched to a gene: 12. Germline V lookup: CDR1 SGHDT, CDR2 YYEEEE. The CDR3 sequence is 16 residues long.

The V and J genes are TRBV5-6 and TRBJ2-1; 8 nucleotides align to TRBD2. The source of this sequence is a boy aged 5-17 years in good health and CMV-seronegative. Input material: PBMCs. CDR3 in amino acids: CASSLYGLAGLNEQFF. The CDR3 region has the DNA TGTGCCAGCAGCCTCTACGGACTAGCAGGCCTCAATGAGCAGTTCTTC.